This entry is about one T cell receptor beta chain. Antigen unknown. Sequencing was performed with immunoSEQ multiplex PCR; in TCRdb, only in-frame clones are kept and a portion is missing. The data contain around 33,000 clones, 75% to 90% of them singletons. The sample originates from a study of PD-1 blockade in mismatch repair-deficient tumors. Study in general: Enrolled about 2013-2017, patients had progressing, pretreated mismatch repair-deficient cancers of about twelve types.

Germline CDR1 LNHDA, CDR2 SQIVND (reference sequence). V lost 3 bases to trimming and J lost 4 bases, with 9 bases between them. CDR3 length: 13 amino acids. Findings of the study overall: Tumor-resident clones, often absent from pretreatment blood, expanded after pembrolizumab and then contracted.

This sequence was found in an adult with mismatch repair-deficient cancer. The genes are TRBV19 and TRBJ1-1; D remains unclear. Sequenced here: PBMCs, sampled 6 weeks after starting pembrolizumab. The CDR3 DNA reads TGTGCCAGTAGTATGTGGGAGGCCACTGAAGCTTTCTTT. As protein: CASSMWEATEAFF.